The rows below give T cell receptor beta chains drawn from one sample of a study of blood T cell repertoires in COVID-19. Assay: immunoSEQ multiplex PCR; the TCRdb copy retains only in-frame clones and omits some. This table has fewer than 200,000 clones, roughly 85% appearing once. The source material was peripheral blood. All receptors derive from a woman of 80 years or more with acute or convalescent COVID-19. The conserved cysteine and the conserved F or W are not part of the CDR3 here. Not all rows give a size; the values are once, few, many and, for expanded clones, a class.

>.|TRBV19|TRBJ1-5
ASSIVAGDQPQH
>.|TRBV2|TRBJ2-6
ASSDEGAPVVSGANVLT
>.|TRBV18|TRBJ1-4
ASSPPTEGIRNEKLF
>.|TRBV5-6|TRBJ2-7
ASSLVRTGNHEQY
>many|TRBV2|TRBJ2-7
ASSRQNEQY
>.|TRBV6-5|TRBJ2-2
ASSRRGRRELF
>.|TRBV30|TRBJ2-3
AWNLGGRTDTQY
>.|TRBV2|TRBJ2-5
ASSVLAGVQETQY
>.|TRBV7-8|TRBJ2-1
ASSFAGQGSNEQF
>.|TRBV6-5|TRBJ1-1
ASSYDRVNTEAF
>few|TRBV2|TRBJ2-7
ASSEERGSSYEQY
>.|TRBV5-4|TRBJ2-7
ASSRPSGSSYEQY
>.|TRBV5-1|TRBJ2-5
ASGDRVEETQY
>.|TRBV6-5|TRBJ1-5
ASSYSSQGQPQH
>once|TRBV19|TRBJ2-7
ASSTHRTGSGYEQY
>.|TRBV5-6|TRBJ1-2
ASSFNRGLDGYT
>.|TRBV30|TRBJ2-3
AWRAPGSDTQY
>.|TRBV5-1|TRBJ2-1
ASSALRAYSNEQF
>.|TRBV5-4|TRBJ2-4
ASSSDRALPKNIQY
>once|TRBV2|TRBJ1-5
ASSGTGFQPQH
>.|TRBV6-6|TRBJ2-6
ASSPARGGGPSGANVLT
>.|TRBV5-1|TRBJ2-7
ASSLDGGLEQY
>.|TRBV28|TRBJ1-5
ASSLLSDRDRPQH
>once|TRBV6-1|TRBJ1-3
ASSGQGMRNTIY
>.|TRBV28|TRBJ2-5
ASSSTGGPLQETQY
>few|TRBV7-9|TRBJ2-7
ASSLIQTGGGYEQY